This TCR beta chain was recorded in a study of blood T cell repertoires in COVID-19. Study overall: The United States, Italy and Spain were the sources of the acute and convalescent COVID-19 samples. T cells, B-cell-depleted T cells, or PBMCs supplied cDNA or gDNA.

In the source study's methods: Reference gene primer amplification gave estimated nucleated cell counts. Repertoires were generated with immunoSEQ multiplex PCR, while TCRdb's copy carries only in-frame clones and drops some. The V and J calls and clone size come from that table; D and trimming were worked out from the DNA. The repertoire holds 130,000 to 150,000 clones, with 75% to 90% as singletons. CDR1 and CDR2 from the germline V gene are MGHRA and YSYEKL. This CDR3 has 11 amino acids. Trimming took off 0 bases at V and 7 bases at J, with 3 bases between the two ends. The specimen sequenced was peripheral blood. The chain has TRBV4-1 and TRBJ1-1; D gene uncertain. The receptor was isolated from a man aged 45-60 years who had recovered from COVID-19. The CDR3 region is CASSQESEAFF. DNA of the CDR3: TGCGCCAGCAGCCAAGAGAGTGAAGCTTTCTTT.